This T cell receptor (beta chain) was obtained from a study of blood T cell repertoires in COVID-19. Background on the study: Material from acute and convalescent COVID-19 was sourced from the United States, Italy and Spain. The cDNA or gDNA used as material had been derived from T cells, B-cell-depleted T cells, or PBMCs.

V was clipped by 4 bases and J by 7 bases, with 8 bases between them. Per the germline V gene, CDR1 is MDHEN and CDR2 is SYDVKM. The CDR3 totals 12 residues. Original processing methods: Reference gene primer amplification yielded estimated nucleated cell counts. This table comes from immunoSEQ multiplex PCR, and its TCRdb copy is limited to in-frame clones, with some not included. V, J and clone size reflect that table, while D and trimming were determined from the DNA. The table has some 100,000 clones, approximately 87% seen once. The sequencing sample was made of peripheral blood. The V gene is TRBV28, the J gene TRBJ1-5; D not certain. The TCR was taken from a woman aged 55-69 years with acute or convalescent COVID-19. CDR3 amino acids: CASSYVRQPQHF. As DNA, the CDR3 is TGTGCCAGCAGTTATGTGAGGCAGCCCCAGCATTTT. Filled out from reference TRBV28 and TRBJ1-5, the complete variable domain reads DVKVTQSSRYLVKRTGEKVFLECVQDMDHENMFWYRQDPGLGLRLIYFSYDVKMKEKGDIPEGYSVSREKKERFSLILESASTNQTSMYLCASSYVRQPQHFGDGTRLSIL.